This T cell receptor (beta chain) originates from a study of blood T cell repertoires in COVID-19. Study-level background: Donors in the United States, Italy and Spain gave samples during acute or convalescent COVID-19. PBMCs, B-cell-depleted T cells, or T cells were the source of the cDNA or gDNA that made up the material.

As processed by the authors: For nucleated cells, counts were estimated from reference gene primer amplification. Sequencing used immunoSEQ multiplex PCR; TCRdb keeps in-frame clones, though not all of them. V, J and clone size reflect that table, while D and trimming were determined from the DNA. The repertoire consists of some 120,000 clones, with approximately 70% occurring once and the leading ten covering more than 0.65%. The TCR sequence derives from a human donor with acute or convalescent COVID-19. The donor label of this sample is uncertain. Sequenced input: peripheral blood.

The CDR3 spells CASSYSDPWRSPLHF. The DNA for the CDR3 is TGTGCCAGCAGTTACTCCGACCCTTGGAGATCACCCCTCCACTTT. This chain joins TRBV6-5 and TRBJ1-6; D is unclear. Between the trimmed V and J ends, which lost 0 bases and 10 bases, there was a span of 13 bases. This CDR3 region has 15 residues. Germline-derived CDR1 and CDR2 are MNHEY and SVGAGI.